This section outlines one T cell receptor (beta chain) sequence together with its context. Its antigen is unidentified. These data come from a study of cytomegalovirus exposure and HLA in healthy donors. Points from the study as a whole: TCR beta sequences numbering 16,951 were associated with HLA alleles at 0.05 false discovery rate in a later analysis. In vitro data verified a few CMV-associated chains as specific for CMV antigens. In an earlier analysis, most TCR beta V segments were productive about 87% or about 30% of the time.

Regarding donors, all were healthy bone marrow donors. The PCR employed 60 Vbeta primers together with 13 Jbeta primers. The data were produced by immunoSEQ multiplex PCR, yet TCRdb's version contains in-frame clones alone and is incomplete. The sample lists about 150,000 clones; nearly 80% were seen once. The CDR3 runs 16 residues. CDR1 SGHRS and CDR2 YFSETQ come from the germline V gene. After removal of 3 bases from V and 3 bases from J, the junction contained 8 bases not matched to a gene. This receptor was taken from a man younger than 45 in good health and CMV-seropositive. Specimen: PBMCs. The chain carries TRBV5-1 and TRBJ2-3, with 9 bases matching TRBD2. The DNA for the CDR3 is TGCGCCAGCAGCTCCTCCCTAGCGGGACCAACAGATACGCAGTATTTT. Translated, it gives CASSSSLAGPTDTQYF.